The TCR beta chain described here comes from a study of OX40 agonist ivuxolimab in advanced cancers. Broadly, across the study: Ivuxolimab was an agonistic, fully human IgG2 monoclonal antibody directed against OX40 (CD134), a costimulatory receptor. Patients were allowed to have had prior anti-PD-1, anti-PD-L1 or anti-CTLA-4 therapy, and roughly 40% of the dose-escalation patients had been treated with checkpoint inhibitors. Of the approximately 50 dose-escalation patients, hepatocellular carcinoma was present in approximately 20, melanoma in approximately 15, renal cell carcinoma in 9 and head and neck cancer in 9. The paper covers the monotherapy dose-escalation part of the phase I ivuxolimab trial, which included N = 52 patients. The purpose of peripheral TCRbeta sequencing was to test whether ivuxolimab changed TCR sequence diversity and led to clonal T-cell expansion. Intravenous ivuxolimab was administered to patients every 2 weeks at six dose levels: 0.01, 0.1, 0.3, 1.5, 3 and 10 mg/kg. The dose-escalation cohort was roughly 83% male with a mean age of 60 years, ranging from about 23 to 85. Partial responses occurred in three dose-escalation patients, of whom one had hepatocellular carcinoma and two had cutaneous melanoma.

For sequencing of the TCRbeta CDR3 region, genomic DNA was extracted from the sorted cells. TCRbeta CDR3 regions were sequenced using the immunoSEQ Assay. TCRdb obtained this table from immuneACCESS and retained in-frame rearrangements with V and J assigned. These tables miss some clones; where compared with another copy, unresolved V genes account for less than half of the shortfall, and the remainder is unexplained. The sample has about 100,000 clones on record, 75% to 95% of them singletons. 0.45% to 0.65% of the sample rests with the top ten. The paper as a whole reports these results and caveats: Low levels of normalized T-cell clonal expansion were also shown by some nonresponding patients. At doses of 0.1 to 3.0 mg/kg, clonal expansion of both CD4+ and CD8+ T cells in blood was seen between baseline and week 6. In partial responders in the 0.1-3.0 mg/kg groups, normalized peripheral clonal expansion was found to be among the lowest, especially among CD8+ T cells. After ivuxolimab, CD8+ T cells had more expanded clones than CD4+ T cells on average. The antigen specificity of the peripheral T cells that underwent clonal expansion was not determined.

As for this clone: The specificity of this receptor is unknown. No base quality information exists; no much larger clone differs at one position.

Patients with a history of autoimmune disease or receiving systemic immunosuppression were excluded from the trial. Peripheral blood for TCR sequencing was collected from all dose cohorts at baseline, on cycle 4 day 1, and on cycle 7 day 1. Samples came from an open-label, multicenter, first-in-human phase I dose-escalation trial of ivuxolimab. The trial enrolled adults with locally advanced or metastatic head and neck squamous cell, hepatocellular, melanoma or renal cell carcinoma. CD4+ and CD8+ T cells were sorted separately from peripheral blood before TCR sequencing. Trimming removed 7 bases from V and 6 bases from J; the gene matches leave 19 bases unexplained. Reading from cysteine to phenylalanine, the CDR3 counts 18 amino acids. CDR3 DNA only is kept here, 54 bases in frame from base 1. CDR1 and CDR2, looked up from the germline V gene, are MDHEN and SYDVKM.

Sequenced material: CD4+ or CD8+ T cells sorted from blood, taken in a trial of the OX40 agonist ivuxolimab. The TCR originated in an adult with an advanced solid tumor such as melanoma, head and neck, liver or kidney cancer. This chain is built from TRBV28 and TRBJ1-3; 9 bases in the junction line up with TRBD1. The sequenced DNA: TGTGCCAGCAAAAACTGGATGGGGTCCCGGGACAGGGAAAACACCATATATTTT. This yields the protein CASKNWMGSRDRENTIYF.